This TCR beta chain was sequenced in a study of glioma-infiltrating T cells. CDR3 length: 12 residues. V gave up 6 bases and J gave up 1 base, with 7 bases separating them. The V gene's germline CDR1 is MDHEN and CDR2 SYDVKM. This clonotype occurred many times. Amplification of TCR alpha and beta CDR3 regions from RNA used iRepertoire nested multiplex PCR. MiXCR was run by TCRdb on the multiplex PCR reads, yielding one entry per CDR3 protein. The data hold 90,000 to 110,000 distinct CDR3 sequences, with under 30% observed a single time. The genes are TRBV28 and TRBJ2-7; no firm D call. This TCR was recovered from a human donor with low-grade glioma or glioblastoma, undergoing nonglioma brain surgery, or in good health (not recorded which). Sequencing was carried out using glioma tissue, nonneoplastic brain tissue, or PBMCs (not recorded which). The CDR3 DNA is TGTGCCAGCAGGGGGTTTTCCTACGAGCAGTACTTC. It is translated as CASRGFSYEQYF. Together with reference TRBV28 and TRBJ2-7, the CDR3 gives the full variable domain: DVKVTQSSRYLVKRTGEKVFLECVQDMDHENMFWYRQDPGLGLRLIYFSYDVKMKEKGDIPEGYSVSREKKERFSLILESASTNQTSMYLCASRGFSYEQYFGPGTRLTVT.